Sequencing of this T cell receptor (beta chain) was carried out in a study of T cells after yellow fever vaccination. V shed 6 bases and J shed 6 bases, with 17 bases lying between them. Germline values: CDR1 LNHDA, CDR2 SQIVND (reference sequence). The CDR3 totals 14 residues. In this sample, this clonotype turned up a few times. From the 5' RACE reads, TCRdb called clonotypes with MiXCR, one entry per CDR3 protein. The sample has a few hundred thousand distinct CDR3 sequences; approximately 3.9% are singletons. The origin of this receptor is a man aged 18 to 35 who received the YFV17D yellow fever vaccine. The chain uses TRBV19 and TRBJ1-1; TRBD1 is a possible D gene (5 bases). The input for sequencing was PBMCs, taken on the day of the yellow fever booster vaccination. The CDR3, as DNA: TGTGCCAGTAGGAGCCGGGACGGATACCCTGAAGCTTTCTTT. Its protein is CASRSRDGYPEAFF.